This is a list of T cell receptor beta chains from one sample in a study of blood T cell repertoires in COVID-19. Sequencing used immunoSEQ multiplex PCR; TCRdb keeps in-frame clones, though not all of them. The sample contains some 150,000 clones, about 85% of which appear only once. The sample was peripheral blood. The source is a man aged 40-49 years with acute or convalescent COVID-19. Each CDR3 is given with its conserved first and last residue. A D gene is named only where the DNA matches it firmly. For some rows the clone size is stated as once, few or many, or as a class when expanded; others skip it.

CDR3: CASSLVYSSNYGYTF
DNA: TGTGCCAGCAGTTTAGTCTACAGCTCTAACTATGGCTACACCTTC
size: .
J: TRBJ1-2
length: 15
V: TRBV28
D: .

CDR3: CASSLDQGSYEQYF
DNA: TGTGCCAGCAGCTTGGATCAGGGTTCCTACGAGCAGTACTTC
size: .
J: TRBJ2-7
length: 14
V: TRBV5-4
D: .

CDR3: CASIPRGNYGYTF
DNA: TGTGCCAGCATCCCCCGGGGTAACTATGGCTACACCTTC
size: .
J: TRBJ1-2
length: 13
V: TRBV6-5
D: .

CDR3: CASSVAGENTEAFF
DNA: TGTGCCAGCAGCGTAGCGGGGGAAAACACTGAAGCTTTCTTT
size: .
J: TRBJ1-1
length: 14
V: TRBV9
D: .

CDR3: CATSVDSYNEQFF
DNA: TGTGCCACCAGTGTAGACTCCTACAATGAGCAGTTCTTC
size: .
J: TRBJ2-1
length: 13
V: TRBV24-1
D: .

CDR3: CASSFRLLGPGEQYF
DNA: TGTGCCAGCAGCTTTCGACTTCTGGGGCCTGGAGAGCAGTACTTC
size: .
J: TRBJ2-7
length: 15
V: TRBV7-2
D: .

CDR3: CASSPPSRGEQYF
DNA: TGTGCCAGCAGCCCCCCCTCCAGGGGCGAGCAGTACTTC
size: once
J: TRBJ2-7
length: 13
V: TRBV3-1/TRBV3-2
D: .

CDR3: CASSQLGLLGGSTDTQYF
DNA: TGCGCCAGCAGCCAACTGGGACTCCTCGGAGGGTCCACAGATACGCAGTATTTT
size: .
J: TRBJ2-3
length: 18
V: TRBV5-1
D: .

CDR3: CASSHLPTGANTGELFF
DNA: TGTGCCAGCAGTCACCTCCCGACAGGCGCGAACACCGGGGAGCTGTTTTTT
size: .
J: TRBJ2-2
length: 17
V: TRBV27
D: .

CDR3: CASSLNSGNEQFF
DNA: TGTGCCAGCAGTTTGAATTCAGGGAATGAGCAGTTCTTC
size: .
J: TRBJ2-1
length: 13
V: TRBV12-3/TRBV12-4
D: .

CDR3: CAWSQGKWTVNQPQHF
DNA: TGTGCCTGGAGTCAGGGGAAATGGACAGTTAATCAGCCCCAGCATTTT
size: .
J: TRBJ1-5
length: 16
V: TRBV30
D: .

CDR3: CASSSRAGQETQYF
DNA: TGTGCCAGCAGCTCAAGAGCGGGCCAAGAGACCCAGTACTTC
size: .
J: TRBJ2-5
length: 14
V: TRBV5-4
D: .

CDR3: CASSPIQGEAFF
DNA: TGTGCCAGCTCACCGATACAGGGGGAGGCTTTCTTT
size: .
J: TRBJ1-1
length: 12
V: TRBV18
D: TRBD1

CDR3: CASSSGLVGAYNEQFF
DNA: TGTGCCAGCAGCTCGGGACTAGTAGGGGCCTACAATGAGCAGTTCTTC
size: once
J: TRBJ2-1
length: 16
V: TRBV5-4
D: TRBD2

CDR3: CASSLGYWYGETNNEQFF
DNA: TGTGCCAGCAGCTTAGGTTACTGGTACGGAGAGACTAACAATGAGCAGTTCTTC
size: .
J: TRBJ2-1
length: 18
V: TRBV11-2
D: .

CDR3: CASSQDPSGGYEQYF
DNA: TGTGCCAGCAGCCAAGATCCTAGCGGGGGTTACGAGCAGTACTTC
size: .
J: TRBJ2-7
length: 15
V: TRBV4-2
D: TRBD2

CDR3: CASSLTGGNTEAFF
DNA: TGTGCCAGCAGCTTAACCGGGGGGAACACTGAAGCTTTCTTT
size: .
J: TRBJ1-1
length: 14
V: TRBV7-3
D: .

CDR3: CASSLGTNYGYTF
DNA: TGCGCCAGCAGCTTGGGGACAAACTATGGCTACACCTTC
size: .
J: TRBJ1-2
length: 13
V: TRBV5-1
D: .

CDR3: CASSFDKNTEAFF
DNA: TGTGCCAGCAGCTTCGACAAGAACACTGAAGCTTTCTTT
size: many
J: TRBJ1-1
length: 13
V: TRBV3-1/TRBV3-2
D: .

CDR3: CASSLDRYEQYF
DNA: TGTGCCAGCAGTTTGGACAGATACGAGCAGTACTTC
size: .
J: TRBJ2-7
length: 12
V: TRBV12-3/TRBV12-4
D: .

CDR3: CASSPPVPYEQYF
DNA: TGTGCCAGCAGTCCTCCGGTCCCCTACGAGCAGTACTTC
size: .
J: TRBJ2-7
length: 13
V: TRBV28
D: .

CDR3: CASSLSAELTDTQYF
DNA: TGTGCCAGCAGCTTATCGGCGGAGCTCACAGATACGCAGTATTTT
size: .
J: TRBJ2-3
length: 15
V: TRBV7-3
D: .

CDR3: CASSLLAGYEQYF
DNA: TGTGCCAGCAGTTTACTAGCGGGGTACGAGCAGTACTTC
size: .
J: TRBJ2-7
length: 13
V: TRBV6-2/TRBV6-3
D: TRBD2

CDR3: CASSPPGMNTEAFF
DNA: TGTGCCAGCAGTCCCCCAGGTATGAACACTGAAGCTTTCTTT
size: few
J: TRBJ1-1
length: 14
V: TRBV28
D: .

CDR3: CASSGGQPNSPLHF
DNA: TGTGCCAGCAGCGGGGGACAGCCTAATTCACCCCTCCACTTT
size: .
J: TRBJ1-6
length: 14
V: TRBV5-6
D: TRBD1

CDR3: CASSLVDSYEQYF
DNA: TGTGCCAGCAGCTTGGTAGACTCCTACGAGCAGTACTTC
size: .
J: TRBJ2-7
length: 13
V: TRBV7-2
D: .

CDR3: CASSPGTGVEKLFF
DNA: TGCGCCAGCAGCCCCGGGACAGGGGTTGAAAAACTGTTTTTT
size: .
J: TRBJ1-4
length: 14
V: TRBV4-1
D: TRBD1

CDR3: CASSLDPSSTANYGYTF
DNA: TGTGCCAGCAGCTTAGATCCTTCTTCGACAGCCAACTATGGCTACACCTTC
size: .
J: TRBJ1-2
length: 17
V: TRBV11-3
D: .

CDR3: CSVGTGSYEQYF
DNA: TGCAGCGTTGGGACAGGGTCCTACGAGCAGTACTTC
size: .
J: TRBJ2-7
length: 12
V: TRBV29-1
D: TRBD1

CDR3: CASGPGVSGLQETQYF
DNA: TGTGCTAGTGGTCCGGGGGTGAGCGGCCTACAAGAGACCCAGTACTTC
size: .
J: TRBJ2-5
length: 16
V: TRBV12-5
D: .

CDR3: CASRVLTGEAFF
DNA: TGTGCCAGCAGAGTGTTGACGGGTGAAGCTTTCTTT
size: .
J: TRBJ1-1
length: 12
V: TRBV28
D: .

CDR3: CASSRGSSGNTIYF
DNA: TGTGCCAGCTCTCGGGGATCCTCTGGAAACACCATATATTTT
size: .
J: TRBJ1-3
length: 14
V: TRBV5-5
D: .

CDR3: CASSVSPLRETQYF
DNA: TGTGCCAGCAGCGTGTCCCCACTGCGGGAGACCCAGTACTTC
size: .
J: TRBJ2-5
length: 14
V: TRBV9
D: .

CDR3: CASSVSSNRETQYF
DNA: TGTGCCAGCAGCGTGTCAAGCAATCGAGAGACCCAGTACTTC
size: .
J: TRBJ2-5
length: 14
V: TRBV9
D: .

CDR3: CSVTRGSEVRGYTF
DNA: TGCAGCGTTACCAGGGGGTCCGAGGTGCGGGGCTACACCTTC
size: .
J: TRBJ1-2
length: 14
V: TRBV29-1
D: TRBD1

CDR3: CASSFSYYGYTF
DNA: TGTGCCAGCAGTTTTAGCTACTATGGCTACACCTTC
size: .
J: TRBJ1-2
length: 12
V: TRBV25-1
D: .

CDR3: CASSYGGASNQPQHF
DNA: TGTGCCAGCAGTTACGGAGGGGCGAGTAATCAGCCCCAGCATTTT
size: .
J: TRBJ1-5
length: 15
V: TRBV6-2/TRBV6-3
D: .

CDR3: CASSLSGYEQYF
DNA: TGTGCCAGCAGTTTATCGGGATACGAGCAGTACTTC
size: once
J: TRBJ2-7
length: 12
V: TRBV28
D: .

CDR3: CASSLLSGYTF
DNA: TGTGCCAGCAGTTTGTTATCTGGCTACACCTTC
size: .
J: TRBJ1-2
length: 11
V: TRBV28
D: .

CDR3: CASSSGQSYEQYF
DNA: TGTGCCAGCAGCTCCGGACAGAGCTACGAGCAGTACTTC
size: .
J: TRBJ2-7
length: 13
V: TRBV7-9
D: .

CDR3: CASSLRQGANTIYF
DNA: TGTGCCAGCAGTTTAAGACAGGGGGCAAACACCATATATTTT
size: .
J: TRBJ1-3
length: 14
V: TRBV28
D: TRBD1

CDR3: CASTRDSQETQYF
DNA: TGTGCCAGCACCCGGGACTCTCAAGAGACCCAGTACTTC
size: .
J: TRBJ2-5
length: 13
V: TRBV2
D: .

CDR3: CASSQGSGRTDTQYF
DNA: TGTGCCAGCAGCCAAGGCAGCGGACGCACAGATACGCAGTATTTT
size: .
J: TRBJ2-3
length: 15
V: TRBV14
D: .

CDR3: CASSEQGGNEQFF
DNA: TGTGCCAGCAGCGAACAGGGTGGGAATGAGCAGTTCTTC
size: .
J: TRBJ2-1
length: 13
V: TRBV2
D: .

CDR3: CASSRDFGTDTQYF
DNA: TGTGCCAGCAGCCGGGATTTTGGGACAGATACGCAGTATTTT
size: once
J: TRBJ2-3
length: 14
V: TRBV5-6
D: .

CDR3: CASSPQREGDGANVLTF
DNA: TGTGCCAGCAGCCCTCAACGGGAGGGGGATGGGGCCAACGTCCTGACTTTC
size: .
J: TRBJ2-6
length: 17
V: TRBV9
D: TRBD2

CDR3: CASSFRRAEGYTF
DNA: TGTGCCAGCAGTTTCCGGAGGGCGGAGGGCTACACCTTC
size: .
J: TRBJ1-2
length: 13
V: TRBV28
D: .

CDR3: CASSPDRVGTEAFF
DNA: TGTGCCAGCAGCCCGGACAGGGTTGGAACTGAAGCTTTCTTT
size: .
J: TRBJ1-1
length: 14
V: TRBV11-1
D: TRBD1

CDR3: CASSDRDRVHEQYF
DNA: TGTGCCAGCAGTGACCGGGACAGGGTCCACGAGCAGTACTTC
size: .
J: TRBJ2-7
length: 14
V: TRBV28
D: TRBD1

CDR3: CASSKHRDAEAFF
DNA: TGTGCCAGCAGTAAACACAGGGACGCTGAAGCTTTCTTT
size: .
J: TRBJ1-1
length: 13
V: TRBV6-1
D: .

CDR3: CASSLGGSEKLFF
DNA: TGCGCCAGCAGCTTGGGCGGGTCTGAAAAACTGTTTTTT
size: .
J: TRBJ1-4
length: 13
V: TRBV5-1
D: .

CDR3: CASSLGGGAGYTF
DNA: TGCGCCAGCAGCTTGGGCGGAGGGGCTGGCTACACCTTC
size: .
J: TRBJ1-2
length: 13
V: TRBV5-1
D: .

CDR3: CASSLGQGGSGELFF
DNA: TGCGCCAGCAGCTTGGGACAGGGCGGCTCCGGGGAGCTGTTTTTT
size: once
J: TRBJ2-2
length: 15
V: TRBV5-1
D: TRBD1

CDR3: CASSELGLGGSSSYNEQFF
DNA: TGTGCCAGCAGTGAACTGGGACTTGGGGGATCAAGCTCCTACAATGAGCAGTTCTTC
size: .
J: TRBJ2-1
length: 19
V: TRBV2
D: .

CDR3: CASSFRLSYWEGNSPLHF
DNA: TGTGCCAGCAGTTTCCGCCTCTCGTACTGGGAGGGGAATTCACCCCTCCACTTT
size: .
J: TRBJ1-6
length: 18
V: TRBV28
D: .